This entry features one TCR beta chain sequence. The antigen is unknown. The sample belongs to a study of monozygotic twins with inflammatory bowel disease. General study results and limits: IBD patients showed reduced TCRbeta diversity (inverse Simpson) versus healthy co-twins.

CDR1 is SGHRS and CDR2 is YFSETQ in the germline V gene. CDR3 size: 15 residues. In preparing each TCR library, approximately 3,500 ng of total RNA was used. From its re-call of the 5' RACE reads, TCRdb lists each CDR3 protein once, without DNA. Its table records just over 300,000 distinct CDR3 sequences. A roughly 2.5 ml blood sample was drawn per donor. This rearrangement joins TRBV5-1 to TRBJ2-7; TCRdb outputs TRBD1, but without DNA this stays unchecked. The receptor comes from a human donor with ulcerative colitis or Crohn's disease, or a healthy co-twin of an affected twin (not recorded which). Sequencing was done on a sample of blood. The CDR3 sequence: CASSPSTGTYYEQYF.